These 25 T cell receptor beta chains originate from one sample sequenced in a study of cytomegalovirus exposure and HLA in healthy donors. Both 60 Vbeta primers and 13 Jbeta primers went into the PCR. The assay was immunoSEQ multiplex PCR, and TCRdb's table has in-frame clones only and misses some. This table holds around 190,000 clones, 70% to 80% found once. Sequenced material: PBMCs. These receptors originate from a woman aged 30 to 39 in good health and CMV-seronegative.

This chain joins TRBV2 and TRBJ2-5; D perhaps matches TRBD2 (6 bases). The J call may be mistaken, given a closer DNA end match to TRBJ2-7. This CDR3 is built from 13 residues. The germline CDR1 and CDR2 sequences are SNHLY and FYNNEI. The CDR3 nucleotides read TGTGCCAGCAGTTTAGCGGACTTCTACGAGCAGTACTTC. Translated, it gives CASSLADFYEQYF.

Only a few counts were recorded for this clone. The chain recombines TRBV11-1 with TRBJ2-4; TRBD1 matches at 7 bases. The ends lost 2 bases at V and 3 bases at J; junction bases unmatched: 4. The CDR3 sequence is 15 residues long. In germline, CDR1 is SGHAT, CDR2 FQDESV (reference sequence). Here the CDR3 reads CASSLYRGDKNIQYF. In DNA form, the CDR3 reads TGTGCCAGCAGCTTATACAGGGGTGACAAAAACATTCAGTACTTC.

V usage is TRBV6-1 and J usage is TRBJ2-7, with 8 bases identical to TRBD2. The CDR3 length is 15 residues. Germline values: CDR1 MNHNS, CDR2 SASEGT. With 1 base clipped from V and 2 bases from J, the junction kept 4 bases outside the gene matches. CDR3 DNA: TGTGCCAGCAGTGAAGAGGGCGGGGGGCCCTACGAGCAGTACTTC. It translates to CASSEEGGGPYEQYF.

The rearrangement links TRBV19 to TRBJ1-6; D possibly corresponds to TRBD1 (5 bases). With 5 bases removed from V and 6 bases from J, the gap between germline ends came to 8 bases. This CDR3 is 13 amino acids long. Germline CDR1 and CDR2: LNHDA and SQIVND (reference sequence). Here the CDR3 DNA reads TGTGCCAGTAGTGACAGCTTTAATTCACCCCTCCACTTT. It specifies CASSDSFNSPLHF.

The V call is TRBV19, the J call TRBJ1-6; TRBD1 is a possible D gene (6 bases). The germline CDR1 and CDR2 sequences are LNHDA and SQIVND (reference sequence). V gave up 7 bases and J gave up 8 bases, with 15 bases separating them. This CDR3 comprises 14 residues. CDR3 residues: CASKKGVSDSPLHF. CDR3 nucleotides: TGTGCCAGTAAAAAGGGGGTCTCGGATTCACCCCTCCACTTT.

The CDR3 protein is CASSVGLAGNNEQFF. In DNA, the CDR3 is TGTGCCAGCAGCGTCGGACTAGCGGGGAACAATGAGCAGTTCTTC. This rearrangement joins TRBV9 to TRBJ2-1; 12 nucleotides line up with TRBD2. V shed 2 bases and J 5 bases; nucleotides not matched to a gene: 2. Looked up from germline, CDR1 is SGDLS and CDR2 is YYNGEE. The CDR3 loop spans 15 amino acids.

V is TRBV18 and J is TRBJ2-7; 9 nucleotides align to TRBD1. Germline loops: CDR1 KGHSH, CDR2 LQKENI. Unmatched junction bases numbered 4, after V lost 3 bases and J lost 1 base. CDR3 size: 15 residues. The CDR3: CASSPGQGGSYEQYF. In DNA, the CDR3 is TGTGCCAGCTCACCGGGACAGGGAGGATCCTACGAGCAGTACTTC.

The chain combines TRBV6-5 with TRBJ1-5; 7 bases fit TRBD1. The V gene end was trimmed by 6 bases and the J gene end by 4 bases; junction bases not matched to a gene: 9. Germline assignment: CDR1 MNHEY and CDR2 SVGAGI. The CDR3 runs 15 residues. For the CDR3, the DNA is TGTGCCAGCAGCCCTAGGGGGCGGACAAATCAGCCCCAGCATTTT. Its protein product is CASSPRGRTNQPQHF.

The chain couples TRBV9 to TRBJ2-3; 10 nucleotides match TRBD2. Germline V CDR1 and CDR2: SGDLS, YYNGEE. V trimming: 2 bases; J trimming: 3 bases; junction bases outside the gene matches: 3. This CDR3 contains 15 residues. CDR3 sequence: CASSVELAGTDTQYF. In nucleotides, the CDR3 is TGTGCCAGCAGCGTCGAACTAGCGGGAACAGATACGCAGTATTTT. The full variable domain, in which reference TRBV9 and TRBJ2-3 provide the parts outside the CDR3, is DSGVTQTPKHLITATGQRVTLRCSPRSGDLSVYWYQQSLDQGLQFLIQYYNGEERAKGNILERFSAQQFPDLHSELNLSSLELGDSALYFCASSVELAGTDTQYFGPGTRLTVL.

This rearrangement joins TRBV27 to TRBJ1-2; the D gene is possibly TRBD1 (6 bases). The length of the CDR3 is 14 residues. Germline V gene sequence: CDR1 MNHEY, CDR2 SMNVEV (reference sequence). The germline V and J ends were trimmed by 5 bases and 6 bases, with 16 bases remaining between them. CDR3 in amino acids: CASSTYRDFHGYTF. The DNA for the CDR3 is TGTGCCAGCAGTACGTACAGGGATTTCCATGGCTACACCTTC.

The table lists this clone with a few counts. This chain uses TRBV12-5 with TRBJ1-4; TRBD1 is a possible D gene (5 bases). This CDR3 contains 18 residues. From germline, CDR1 is LGHNT and CDR2 FRNRAP. V was shortened by 0 bases and J by 8 bases, with 22 bases between the two germline ends. CDR3 DNA sequence: TGTGCTAGTGGTTTGGTAATGGGGGGTGGGACCCCGGGGGAAAAACTGTTTTTT. Translated: CASGLVMGGGTPGEKLFF.

V gene TRBV5-4 combines with J gene TRBJ2-1; 7 bases map to TRBD1. CDR3 length: 15 residues. Germline V gives CDR1 SGHNT, CDR2 YYREEE (reference sequence). V was pared by 1 base and J by 5 bases, with 6 bases of the junction left unmatched. The CDR3 nucleotides are TGTGCCAGCAGCTTGTACTGGGACAGAGACAATGAGCAGTTCTTC. Its protein is CASSLYWDRDNEQFF. The variable domain in full, with the rest retrieved from reference TRBV5-4 and TRBJ2-1, is ETGVTQSPTHLIKTRGQQVTLRCSSQSGHNTVSWYQQALGQGPQFIFQYYREEENGRGNFPPRFSGLQFPNYSSELNVNALELDDSALYLCASSLYWDRDNEQFFGPGTRLTVL.

This clone was counted between two and nine times. This chain connects TRBV5-1 to TRBJ2-6; D is unresolved. The CDR3 contains 15 residues. V was trimmed by 4 bases and J by 0 bases, leaving 8 bases between them. Germline V CDR1 and CDR2: SGHRS, YFSETQ. CDR3 nucleotides: TGCGCCAGCAGCGGGCCCAACTCTGGGGCCAACGTCCTGACTTTC. Translated, it gives CASSGPNSGANVLTF. The variable domain in full, completed from reference TRBV5-1 and TRBJ2-6, reads KAGVTQTPRYLIKTRGQQVTLSCSPISGHRSVSWYQQTPGQGLQFLFEYFSETQRNKGNFPGRFSGRQFSNSRSEMNVSTLELGDSALYLCASSGPNSGANVLTFGAGSRLTVL.

The chain combines TRBV27 with TRBJ2-7, with D perhaps matching TRBD1 (6 bases). CDR1 and CDR2 from the germline V gene are MNHEY and SMNVEV (reference sequence). The CDR3 extends over 14 amino acids. V lost 8 bases and J 2 bases, leaving 16 bases between the germline ends. The chain's CDR3 is CASGLTGSPYEQYF. CDR3 DNA sequence: TGTGCCAGCGGACTCACAGGGAGCCCCTACGAGCAGTACTTC.

This chain connects TRBV6-5 to TRBJ1-2; 7 bases are a match to TRBD1. The CDR3 length is 15 residues. The J segment lost 1 base and the V segment lost 5 bases, leaving 7 bases of the junction unmatched. Looked up from germline, CDR1 is MNHEY and CDR2 is SVGAGI. CDR3 coding DNA: TGTGCCAGCAGTCGGAACAGGGGATTTAACTATGGCTACACCTTC. This translates into CASSRNRGFNYGYTF.

V and J are TRBV4-1 and TRBJ2-3, with TRBD1 identical over 7 bases. Germline V gene sequence: CDR1 MGHRA, CDR2 YSYEKL. The V segment lost 0 bases and the J segment 6 bases; nucleotides outside the gene matches: 12. The CDR3 consists of 17 residues. CDR3 in amino acids: CASSQDPGGSRGDTQYF. The CDR3 DNA is TGCGCCAGCAGCCAAGATCCAGGGGGTTCCCGCGGCGATACGCAGTATTTT.

Details on this clone: The sample holds other DNA sequences that translate to the same CDR3. J is TRBJ2-1 and V is TRBV19, with TRBD2 matching over 7 bases. Germline V lookup: CDR1 LNHDA, CDR2 SQIVND (reference sequence). The V segment lost 1 base and the J segment 9 bases; nucleotides outside the gene matches: 9. The CDR3 covers 15 residues. The CDR3 nucleotides read TGTGCCAGTAGTATAGTAGGCGGGAGCATAGGTGAGCAGTTCTTC. Translation gives CASSIVGGSIGEQFF.

This clone was seen only a few times. The chain carries TRBV19 and TRBJ1-5; D ambiguous. The CDR3 contains 15 residues. Germline lookup yields CDR1 LNHDA and CDR2 SQIVND (reference sequence). Trimming removed 3 bases at V and 2 bases at J, with 11 bases between. The CDR3 loop reads CASSISRSGNQPQHF. The CDR3 nucleotides are TGTGCCAGTAGTATCTCGAGATCGGGCAATCAGCCCCAGCATTTT.

On this clone itself: Other DNA sequences in the same sample also yield this CDR3. The J gene is TRBJ2-7, the V gene TRBV19; 9 positions match TRBD1. This CDR3 contains 14 residues. The V and J ends lost 6 bases and 2 bases, in that order; junction bases with no gene match: 5. Looked up from germline, CDR1 is LNHDA and CDR2 is SQIVND (reference sequence). In DNA, the CDR3 is TGTGCCAGTAGCCCCGGGACAGGGCCCTACGAGCAGTACTTC. Translating it yields CASSPGTGPYEQYF.

The V call is TRBV7-9, the J call TRBJ1-1, with 8 bases identical to TRBD1. Germline assignment: CDR1 SEHNR and CDR2 FQNEAQ (reference sequence). CDR3 length: 16 amino acids. Trimming at V came to 1 base and at J to 1 base, leaving 5 bases not matched to a gene. The CDR3: CASSLVGTGQNTEAFF. In DNA form, the CDR3 reads TGTGCCAGCAGCTTAGTAGGGACAGGACAGAACACTGAAGCTTTCTTT.

As concerns this clone: The sample contains more than one DNA sequence encoding this CDR3. V gene TRBV28 combines with J gene TRBJ1-1; D gene unclear. Trimming left V 4 bases short and J 3 bases short, with 12 bases between. In germline, CDR1 is MDHEN, CDR2 SYDVKM. The CDR3 has 14 amino acids. The CDR3 DNA sequence: TGTGCCAGCAGTTCCGGGTCTTTCGACACTGAAGCTTTCTTT. Translation gives CASSSGSFDTEAFF. Based on the CDR3 plus reference TRBV28 and TRBJ1-1, the full variable domain is DVKVTQSSRYLVKRTGEKVFLECVQDMDHENMFWYRQDPGLGLRLIYFSYDVKMKEKGDIPEGYSVSREKKERFSLILESASTNQTSMYLCASSSGSFDTEAFFGQGTRLTVV.

This clone was detected a few times. The genes are TRBV6-5 and TRBJ1-1, with a possible D match to TRBD1 (6 bases). The CDR3 extends over 16 amino acids. Between the trimmed V and J ends, which lost 2 bases and 1 base, there was a span of 14 bases. CDR1 MNHEY and CDR2 SVGAGI come from the germline V gene. This chain's CDR3 is CASSYPKQGGNTEAFF. The CDR3 DNA follows: TGTGCCAGCAGTTACCCTAAACAGGGCGGGAACACTGAAGCTTTCTTT.

J is TRBJ2-7 and V is TRBV19; 11 bases are shared with TRBD1. Germline-derived CDR1 and CDR2 are LNHDA and SQIVND (reference sequence). The V segment lost 7 bases and the J segment 9 bases; nucleotides outside the gene matches: 5. The length of the CDR3 is 12 residues. Written as DNA, the CDR3 is TGTGCCAGTAAAGGACAGGGGGCCGTGCAGTACTTC. Translated, it gives CASKGQGAVQYF.

J is TRBJ2-2 and V is TRBV29-1; tentative D call: TRBD2 (6 bases). The CDR3 has 13 amino acids. V shed 6 bases and J shed 3 bases, with 11 bases lying between them. Germline V gene data show CDR1 as SQVTM and CDR2 as ANQGSEA. Here the CDR3 DNA reads TGCAGCGTAGGACGGGGGTACACCGGGGAGCTGTTTTTT. Residues: CSVGRGYTGELFF.

The V and J genes are TRBV19 and TRBJ2-1; TRBD1 matches at 7 bases. Germline V gene sequence: CDR1 LNHDA, CDR2 SQIVND (reference sequence). This CDR3 region has 15 residues. The V and J ends lost 2 bases and 8 bases, in that order; junction bases with no gene match: 9. CDR3 sequence reads: CASSIKGAAVYEQFF. DNA for the CDR3: TGTGCCAGTAGTATAAAGGGGGCGGCAGTGTATGAGCAGTTCTTC.